The 10 T cell receptor beta chains reported below all come from one sample, sequenced in a study of neurological immune-mediated disorders. MiXCR was run by TCRdb on the 5' RACE reads, yielding one entry per CDR3 protein. The top ten hold 1.8% of the sample, which has under 90,000 distinct CDR3 sequences, about a tenth seen once. The sequenced material came from PBMCs. Receptors originate from a man aged 35 to 55 in good health.

This clonotype has ten or more counts. The CDR3 DNA is TGTGCCAGCAGTTTTACAGGGTACAATGAGCAGTTCTTC. It codes for CASSFTGYNEQFF. The V call is TRBV7-2, the J call TRBJ2-1; weak D call: TRBD1 (6 bases). The CDR3 extends over 13 amino acids. The germline V and J ends were trimmed by 6 bases and 4 bases, with 10 bases remaining between them. The germline V gene has CDR1 SGHTA and CDR2 FQGNSA.

This clonotype was counted many times. The chain uses TRBV12-3 or TRBV12-4 and TRBJ2-2, with 7 bases that match TRBD2. J lost 0 bases, V lost 2 bases, and 0 bases had no gene match. The CDR3 contains 15 residues. In nucleotides, the CDR3 is TGTGCCAGCAGTTTACTAGCGGCGAACACCGGGGAGCTGTTTTTT. Translated: CASSLLAANTGELFF.

This clonotype was picked up many times. The V and J genes are TRBV20-1 and TRBJ1-6, with TRBD1 matching over 9 bases. The CDR3 is made up of 16 amino acids. The junction had 11 bases not matched to a gene; V was cut back by 6 bases and J by 5 bases. Looked up from germline, CDR1 is DFQATT and CDR2 is SNEGSKA (reference sequence). The CDR3 DNA follows: TGCAGTGCCCGCCCGGGACAGGGTTTTGATAATTCACCCCTCCACTTT. Translated: CSARPGQGFDNSPLHF.

This clonotype was counted many times. CDR3 in DNA: TGTGCCATCAGCCTAGGACAGGGATCAGGAGCAGATACGCAGTATTTT. It yields the protein CAISLGQGSGADTQYF. J is TRBJ2-3 and V is TRBV10-3; 8 bases line up with TRBD1. This CDR3 spans 16 amino acids. Germline trimming cut 6 bases from V and 4 bases from J; bases unmatched to any gene: 12. In germline, CDR1 is ENHRY, CDR2 SYGVKD.

In its sample, this clonotype was seen many times. The rearrangement joins TRBV7-3 to TRBJ2-2, with D possibly being TRBD2 (5 bases). The CDR3 extends over 14 amino acids. Between the trimmed V and J ends, which lost 4 bases and 4 bases, there was a span of 10 bases. Germline V gene data show CDR1 as SGHTA and CDR2 as FQGTGA. The CDR3, as DNA: TGTGCCAGCAGCTCGGCAGGAGGCACCGGGGAGCTGTTTTTT. Its translation: CASSSAGGTGELFF.

This chain connects TRBV7-9 to TRBJ2-1, with D hard to call. Germline V gene sequence: CDR1 SEHNR, CDR2 FQNEAQ (reference sequence). The CDR3 has 13 residues. V was trimmed by 2 bases and J by 6 bases, leaving 8 bases between them. In DNA form, the CDR3 reads TGTGCCAGCAGCTTAAATGTAGGCAATGAGCAGTTCTTC. This translates into CASSLNVGNEQFF. Full variable domain (outside the CDR3, taken from reference TRBV7-9 and TRBJ2-1): DTGVSQNPRHKITKRGQNVTFRCDPISEHNRLYWYRQTLGQGPEFLTYFQNEAQLEKSRLLSDRFSAERPKGSFSTLEIQRTEQGDSAMYLCASSLNVGNEQFFGPGTRLTVL.

The V gene is TRBV5-1, the J gene TRBJ1-2; 9 nucleotides agree with TRBD1. CDR1 SGHRS and CDR2 YFSETQ come from the germline V gene. Trimming removed 2 bases from V and 4 bases from J; junction bases left unmatched: 15. The CDR3 spans 18 residues. DNA of the CDR3: TGCGCCAGCAGCTTTCGTGAGGGGACAGGGTGGTCCGGCTATGGCTACACCTTC. Amino acids: CASSFREGTGWSGYGYTF.

This clonotype was seen ten or more times. The V gene is TRBV10-3, the J gene TRBJ2-7; 9 nucleotides agree with TRBD1. The CDR3 is 14 residues long. CDR1 and CDR2 (germline): ENHRY, SYGVKD. The V segment lost 6 bases and the J segment 6 bases; nucleotides outside the gene matches: 9. The CDR3 loop reads CAISMDRGIGEQYF. CDR3 coding DNA: TGTGCCATCAGCATGGACAGGGGAATTGGCGAGCAGTACTTC.

This clonotype was recorded many times. V is TRBV12-3 or TRBV12-4 and J is TRBJ1-5; D is unclear. The CDR3 is 13 residues long. V lost 5 bases and J 4 bases, leaving 9 bases between the germline ends. The CDR3, as DNA: TGTGCCAGCAGTCTCTATAGTAATCAGCCCCAGCATTTT. It encodes CASSLYSNQPQHF.

This clonotype was counted ten times or more. This chain joins TRBV5-1 and TRBJ1-2; maybe TRBD1 (6 bases). V was shortened by 0 bases and J by 10 bases, with 10 bases between the two germline ends. The length of the CDR3 is 12 residues. The germline gives CDR1 SGHRS, CDR2 YFSETQ. The CDR3 loop reads CASSLAGGAYTF. DNA of the CDR3: TGCGCCAGCAGCTTGGCCGGGGGGGCCTACACCTTC.